The clone carrying this TCR beta chain appeared once. The sample is drawn from a study of blood T cell repertoires in COVID-19. Sequencing used immunoSEQ multiplex PCR; TCRdb keeps in-frame clones, though not all of them. Of about 210,000 clones in the sample, almost 85% are singletons; the top ten hold over 9.5%. The CDR3 sequence is 14 residues long. Germline assignment: CDR1 SGHTS and CDR2 YDEGEE. V lost 0 bases, J lost 6 bases, and 9 bases lay in between. The TCR comes from a woman aged 40 to 49 with acute or convalescent COVID-19. This chain joins TRBV5-8 and TRBJ2-2, with unresolved D. The specimen sequenced was peripheral blood. CDR3 in amino acids: CASSLGLTPGELFF. CDR3 sequence (DNA): TGTGCCAGCAGCTTGGGCCTCACACCCGGGGAGCTGTTTTTT.